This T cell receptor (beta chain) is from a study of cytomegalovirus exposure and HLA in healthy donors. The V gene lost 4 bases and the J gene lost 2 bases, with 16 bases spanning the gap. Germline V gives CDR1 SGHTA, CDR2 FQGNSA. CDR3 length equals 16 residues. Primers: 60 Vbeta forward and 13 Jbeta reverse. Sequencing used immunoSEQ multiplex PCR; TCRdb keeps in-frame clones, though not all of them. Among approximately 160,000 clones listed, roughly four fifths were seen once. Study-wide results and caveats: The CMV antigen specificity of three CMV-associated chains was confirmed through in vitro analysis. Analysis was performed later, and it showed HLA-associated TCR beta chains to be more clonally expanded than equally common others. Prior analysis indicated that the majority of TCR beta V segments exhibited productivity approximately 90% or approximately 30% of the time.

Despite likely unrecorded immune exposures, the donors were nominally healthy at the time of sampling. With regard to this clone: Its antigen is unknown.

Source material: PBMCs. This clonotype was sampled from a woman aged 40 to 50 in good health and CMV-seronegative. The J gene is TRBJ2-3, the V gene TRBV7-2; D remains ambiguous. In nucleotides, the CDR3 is TGTGCCAGCAGCTCCAGCTTCGGCGGAAACACAGATACGCAGTATTTT. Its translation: CASSSSFGGNTDTQYF.